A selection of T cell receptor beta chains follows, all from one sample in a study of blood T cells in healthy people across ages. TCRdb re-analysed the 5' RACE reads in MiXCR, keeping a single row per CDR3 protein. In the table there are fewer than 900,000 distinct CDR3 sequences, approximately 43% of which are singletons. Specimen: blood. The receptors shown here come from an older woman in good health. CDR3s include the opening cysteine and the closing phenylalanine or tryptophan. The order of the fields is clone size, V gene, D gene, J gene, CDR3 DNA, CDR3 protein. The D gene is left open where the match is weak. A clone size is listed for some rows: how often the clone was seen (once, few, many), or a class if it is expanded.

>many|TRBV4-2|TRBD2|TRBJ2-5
TGTGCCAGCAGCCAAGACAGAACGGGGGGTCAAGAGACCCAGTACTTC
CASSQDRTGGQETQYF
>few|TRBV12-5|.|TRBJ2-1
TGTGCTAGTGGATCCGAGGACGCTGAGCAGTTCTTC
CASGSEDAEQFF
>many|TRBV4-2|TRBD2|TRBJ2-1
TGTGCCAGCAGCTACGGACTAGCGTCCCCTGAGCAGTTCTTC
CASSYGLASPEQFF
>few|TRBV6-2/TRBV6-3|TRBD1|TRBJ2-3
TGTGCCAGCAGTTACTCTGATCGTCCGGGACAGGGGGCCCGGGATACGCAGTATTTT
CASSYSDRPGQGARDTQYF
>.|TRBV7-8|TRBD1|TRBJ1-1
TGTGCCGGCAGCTTAGAGGGCAGGGGGGAGGACACTGAAGCTTTCTTT
CAGSLEGRGEDTEAFF
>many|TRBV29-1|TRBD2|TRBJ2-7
TGCAGCGTAGAGACTAGCGGGATCCGCGAGCAGTACTTC
CSVETSGIREQYF
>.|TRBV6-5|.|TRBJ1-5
TGTGCCAGCAGTAAAAGGACTGATCAGCCCCAGCATTTT
CASSKRTDQPQHF
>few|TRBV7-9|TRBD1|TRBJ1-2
TGTGCCAGCAGCATGGACAGGGAAGTTAGCTATGGCTACACCTTC
CASSMDREVSYGYTF
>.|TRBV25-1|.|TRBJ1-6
TGTGCCAGCAGTGTGGGTACAGTTAGCAATTCACCCCTCCACTTT
CASSVGTVSNSPLHF
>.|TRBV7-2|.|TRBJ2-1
TGTGCCAGCAGCTTTGCTTCCTTCGTGACAGTTTACAATGAGCAGTTCTTC
CASSFASFVTVYNEQFF
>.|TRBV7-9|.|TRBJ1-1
TGTGCCAGCAGCTTAGCCCAAGCTTTCTTT
CASSLAQAFF
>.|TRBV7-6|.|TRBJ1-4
TGTGCCAGCAGCCCCACGCGGAGGTATGAAAAACTGTTTTTT
CASSPTRRYEKLFF
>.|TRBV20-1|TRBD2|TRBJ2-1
TGCAGTGCTTCTAACCCTAGCGGGAGCTCCTACAATGAGCAGTTCTTC
CSASNPSGSSYNEQFF
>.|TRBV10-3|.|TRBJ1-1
TGTGCCATCAGTGAGTCCGGAGTAGTCGCTTTCTTT
CAISESGVVAFF
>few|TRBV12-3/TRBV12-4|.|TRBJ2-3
TGTGCCAGCAGTTTAATCGGCACAGATACGCAGTATTTT
CASSLIGTDTQYF
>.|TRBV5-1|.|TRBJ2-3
TGCGCCAGCAGCTTTGACGATACGCAGTATTTT
CASSFDDTQYF
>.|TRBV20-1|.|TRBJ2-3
TGCAGTGCTAGAGAGCAGGCCTCCTACACAGATACGCAGTATTTT
CSAREQASYTDTQYF
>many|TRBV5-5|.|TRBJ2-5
TGTGCCAGCAGCTTGGTCTGGGGAGAGACCCAGTACTTC
CASSLVWGETQYF
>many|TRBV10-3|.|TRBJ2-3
TGTGCCATCAGTGACACCGCCTCCACAGATACGCAGTATTTT
CAISDTASTDTQYF
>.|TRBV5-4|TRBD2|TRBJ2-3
TGTGCCAGCAGCTTGGGACTAGCGGGGGGGCCAGCAGATACGCAGTATTTT
CASSLGLAGGPADTQYF
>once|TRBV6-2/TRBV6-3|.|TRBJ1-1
TGTGCCAGCAGGCGCCGGTTGACAGAGATGAACACTGAAGCTTTCTTT
CASRRRLTEMNTEAFF
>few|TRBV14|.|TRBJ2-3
TGTGCCAGCAGCCAAGATCCCACAATTAGAAACGCTAATACGCAGTATTTT
CASSQDPTIRNANTQYF
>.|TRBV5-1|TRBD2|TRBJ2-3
TGCGCCAGCAGCCCGGGACTAGCGGGAGGACGCGCTAGCACAGATACGCAGTATTTT
CASSPGLAGGRASTDTQYF
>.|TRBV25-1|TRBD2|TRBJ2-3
TGTGCCAGCAGTGATCACTTGGGACCAGCGGGAAGCACAGATACGCAGTATTTT
CASSDHLGPAGSTDTQYF
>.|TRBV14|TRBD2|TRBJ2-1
TGTGCCAGCAGCCAAGAGGGACTAAGCTCCTACAATGAGCAGTTCTTC
CASSQEGLSSYNEQFF
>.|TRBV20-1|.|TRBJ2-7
TGCAGTGCTGGTATAAACTACGAGCAGTACTTC
CSAGINYEQYF
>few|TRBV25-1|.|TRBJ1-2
TGTGCCAGCAGTGAAATGGACTCGGCGAAGAGTGGCTACACCTTC
CASSEMDSAKSGYTF
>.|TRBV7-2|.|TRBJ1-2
TGTGCCAGCAGCCCCGTGATAGAGGCAGGGGGCTACACCTTC
CASSPVIEAGGYTF
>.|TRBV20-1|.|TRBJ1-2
TGCAGTGCATCCCGGGACCAGGGAGGCTATGGCTACACCTTC
CSASRDQGGYGYTF
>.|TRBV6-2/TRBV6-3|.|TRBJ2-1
TGTGCCAGCAGTGACTCGAGCCTCAATGAGCAGTTCTTC
CASSDSSLNEQFF
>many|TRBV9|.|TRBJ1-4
TGTGCCAGCAGCGTTGGGCAGGGGAATGAAAAACTGTTTTTT
CASSVGQGNEKLFF
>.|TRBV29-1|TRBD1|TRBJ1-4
TGCAGCGTTAAGAGCGGGACAGGGTTTGAAAAACTGTTTTTT
CSVKSGTGFEKLFF
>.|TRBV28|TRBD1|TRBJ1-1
TGTGCCAGCAGTTCCGGACAGGGGGACGGCACTGAAGCTTTCTTT
CASSSGQGDGTEAFF
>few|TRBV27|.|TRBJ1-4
TGTGCCAGCAGTTTAGATGCAACTAATGAAAAACTGTTTTTT
CASSLDATNEKLFF
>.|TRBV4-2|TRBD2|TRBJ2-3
TGTGCCAGCAGCCAAGATAGCGGGAGGGGGTACACAGATACGCAGTATTTT
CASSQDSGRGYTDTQYF
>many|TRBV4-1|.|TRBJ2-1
TGCGCCAGCAGCCAAGATCCAGGCGGGGGCAACTACAATGAGCAGTTCTTC
CASSQDPGGGNYNEQFF
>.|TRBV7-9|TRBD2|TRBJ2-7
TGTGCCAGCAGCTTAGGCGGGGGGCAGGGGGAGCAGTACTTC
CASSLGGGQGEQYF
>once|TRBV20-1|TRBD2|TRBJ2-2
TGCAGTGCCCTTAGCGGGAGGTCACCGAACGCCGGGGAGCTGTTTTTT
CSALSGRSPNAGELFF
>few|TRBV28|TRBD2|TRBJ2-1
TGTGCCAGCAGTACCGGGCTAGCGGGATGGAATGAGCAGTTCTTC
CASSTGLAGWNEQFF
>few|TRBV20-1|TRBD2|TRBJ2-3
TGCAGTGCTAGAGATCCCCTAGCGGGAATCACAGATACGCAGTATTTT
CSARDPLAGITDTQYF
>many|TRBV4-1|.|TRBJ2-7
TGCGCCAGCAGCCTGGGGACAGAGCAGTACTTC
CASSLGTEQYF
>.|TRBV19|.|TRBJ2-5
TGTGCCAGTAGTGCAGGGGCAGAGGAGACCCAGTACTTC
CASSAGAEETQYF
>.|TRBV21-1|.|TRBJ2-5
TGTGACAGCAGCAAACTAGCACCGCTCCAAGAGACCCAGTACTTC
CDSSKLAPLQETQYF
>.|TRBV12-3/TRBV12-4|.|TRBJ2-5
TGTGCCAGCACCAGTCGGGAGACCCAGTACTTC
CASTSRETQYF
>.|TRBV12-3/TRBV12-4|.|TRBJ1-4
TGTGCCAGCAGCCGGACAGCTGAAAAACTGTTTTTT
CASSRTAEKLFF
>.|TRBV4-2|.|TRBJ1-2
TGTGCCAGCAGCCAAGCCCAAGGAATGGAGAGGGGCTATGGCTACACCTTC
CASSQAQGMERGYGYTF
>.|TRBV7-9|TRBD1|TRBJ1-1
TGTGCCAGCATCTCCCGGGACAGTGTCGTCACTGAAGCTTTCTTT
CASISRDSVVTEAFF
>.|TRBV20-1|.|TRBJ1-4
TGCAGTGTTTGGGATGAAAAACTGTTTTTT
CSVWDEKLFF